This T cell receptor (beta chain) stems from a study of HIV-infected patients and healthy controls. Germline CDR1 reads SGHRS; CDR2 reads YFSETQ. V was pared by 5 bases and J by 0 bases, with 10 bases between. The CDR3 spans 14 residues. This clonotype was seen only a few times. The repertoire came from unfractionated whole blood and reflected all unsorted peripheral T cells. cDNA was made from approximately 500 ng RNA using alpha and beta constant primers. Separate chain-specific third strand synthesis with multiplexing indices produced the alpha and beta libraries. TCRdb fed the 5' RACE reads into MiXCR, producing one record per CDR3 protein. The sample yields more than 9,000 distinct CDR3 sequences, around a tenth seen once.

The sample consisted of blood, taken before antiretroviral therapy. This clonotype was obtained from an adult with HIV infection. The donor label of this sample is uncertain. This chain uses TRBV5-1 with TRBJ2-3, with D tentatively TRBD1 (5 bases). CDR3 protein: CASRFGASTDTQYF. The CDR3 nucleotides read TGCGCCAGCAGGTTTGGGGCGAGCACAGATACGCAGTATTTT. The full variable domain, its missing parts supplied by reference TRBV5-1 and TRBJ2-3, is KAGVTQTPRYLIKTRGQQVTLSCSPISGHRSVSWYQQTPGQGLQFLFEYFSETQRNKGNFPGRFSGRQFSNSRSEMNVSTLELGDSALYLCASRFGASTDTQYFGPGTRLTVL.